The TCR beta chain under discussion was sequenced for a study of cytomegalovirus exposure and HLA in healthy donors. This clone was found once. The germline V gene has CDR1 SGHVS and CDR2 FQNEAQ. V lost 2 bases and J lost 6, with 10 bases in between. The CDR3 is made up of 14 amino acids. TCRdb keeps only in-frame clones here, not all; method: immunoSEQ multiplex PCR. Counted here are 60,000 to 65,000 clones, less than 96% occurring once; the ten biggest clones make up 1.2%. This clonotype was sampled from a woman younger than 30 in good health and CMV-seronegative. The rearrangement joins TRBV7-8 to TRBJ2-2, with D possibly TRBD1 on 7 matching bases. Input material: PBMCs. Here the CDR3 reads CASSLPRGAGELFF. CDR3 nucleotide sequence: TGTGCCAGCAGCTTACCCAGGGGGGCCGGGGAGCTGTTTTTT. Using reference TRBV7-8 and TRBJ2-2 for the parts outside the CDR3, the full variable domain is GAGVSQSPRYKVAKRGQDVALRCDPISGHVSLFWYQQALGQGPEFLTYFQNEAQLDKSGLPSDRFFAERPEGSVSTLKIQRTQQEDSAVYLCASSLPRGAGELFFGEGSRLTVL.